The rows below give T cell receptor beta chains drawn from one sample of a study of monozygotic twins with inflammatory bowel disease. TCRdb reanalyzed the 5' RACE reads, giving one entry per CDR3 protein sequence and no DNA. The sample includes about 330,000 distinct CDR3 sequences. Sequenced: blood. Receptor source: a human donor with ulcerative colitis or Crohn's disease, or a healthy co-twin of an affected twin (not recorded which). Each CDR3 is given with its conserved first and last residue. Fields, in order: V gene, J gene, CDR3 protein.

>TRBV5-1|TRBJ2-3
CASSSLAGAVTDTQYF
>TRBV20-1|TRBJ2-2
CSARDRLANTGELFF
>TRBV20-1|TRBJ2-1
CSATSGDTSYNEQFF
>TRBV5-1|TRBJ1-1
CASSLGGREAFF
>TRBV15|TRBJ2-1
CATSRPGVNNEQFF
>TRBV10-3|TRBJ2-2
CAISENTGELFF
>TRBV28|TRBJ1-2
CASTSTSDSSNYGYTF
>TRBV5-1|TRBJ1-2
CASSATGGADYGYTF
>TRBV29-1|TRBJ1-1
CSVVVDRETTEAFF
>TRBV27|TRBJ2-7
CASSFTDGSYEQYF
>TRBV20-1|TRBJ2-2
CSASDRVKGAPGELFF
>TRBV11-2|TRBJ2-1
CASQGPRGEYNEQFF
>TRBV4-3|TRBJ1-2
CASSQGGTAVYGYTF
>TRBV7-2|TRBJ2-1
CASSPPGQIYNEQFF
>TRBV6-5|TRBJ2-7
CASSSVSRAEQYF
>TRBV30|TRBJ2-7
CAWKLRGRPYEQYF
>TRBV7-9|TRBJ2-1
CASSFDTQEQSF
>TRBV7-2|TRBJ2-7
CASSLGTDAGEQYF
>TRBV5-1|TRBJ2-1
CASSQATFLAGGNEQFF
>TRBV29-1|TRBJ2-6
CSVEDAGANVLTF
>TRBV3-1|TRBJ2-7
CASSQEMSGLAGGEQYF
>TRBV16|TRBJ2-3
CASSLQGTDTQYF
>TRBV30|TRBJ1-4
CAWNDGGNNEKLFF
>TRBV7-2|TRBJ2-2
CASSVKVSNTGELFF
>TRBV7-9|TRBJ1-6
CASMAGNSPLHF
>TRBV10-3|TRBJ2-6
CAISESKGIGANVLTF
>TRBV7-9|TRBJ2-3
CASSRSVAADTQYF
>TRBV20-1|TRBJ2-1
CSARGGGGPNEQFF
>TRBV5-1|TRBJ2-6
CASSPWWQGTGANVLTF
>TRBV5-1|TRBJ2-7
CASSPPGTEYEQYF
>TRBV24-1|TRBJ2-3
CATSDWGDTQYF
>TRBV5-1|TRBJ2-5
CASSNSKSGGFDETQYF
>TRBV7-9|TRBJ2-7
CASSLAGVRYEQYF
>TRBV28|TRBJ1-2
CASGDGFNYGYTF
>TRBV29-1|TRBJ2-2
CSANTRNTGELFF
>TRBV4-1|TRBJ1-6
CASSQGTVWDNSPLHF
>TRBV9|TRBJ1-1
CASSVGWDSLNTEAFF
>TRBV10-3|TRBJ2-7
CAISGGGAYEQYF
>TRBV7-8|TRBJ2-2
CASSPARGAGELFF
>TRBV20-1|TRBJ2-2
CSARAGGALGELFF
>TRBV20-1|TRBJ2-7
CSALPGQGFTYEQYF
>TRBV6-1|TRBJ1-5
CAISGTTGGYQPQHF
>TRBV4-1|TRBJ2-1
CASSQDRGLGDNEQFF
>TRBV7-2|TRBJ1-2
CASSLAAANYGYTF